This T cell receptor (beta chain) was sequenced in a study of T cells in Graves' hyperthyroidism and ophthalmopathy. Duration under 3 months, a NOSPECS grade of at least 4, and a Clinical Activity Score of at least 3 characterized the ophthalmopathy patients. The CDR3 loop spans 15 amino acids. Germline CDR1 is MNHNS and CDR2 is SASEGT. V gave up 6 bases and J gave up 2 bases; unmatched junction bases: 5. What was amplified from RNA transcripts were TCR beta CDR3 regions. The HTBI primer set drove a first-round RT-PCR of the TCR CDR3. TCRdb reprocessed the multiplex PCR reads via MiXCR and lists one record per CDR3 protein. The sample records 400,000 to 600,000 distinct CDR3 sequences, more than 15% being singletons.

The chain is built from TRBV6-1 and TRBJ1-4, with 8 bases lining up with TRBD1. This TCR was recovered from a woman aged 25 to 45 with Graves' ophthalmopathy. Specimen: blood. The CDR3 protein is CASSPTGGTNEKLFF. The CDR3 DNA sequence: TGTGCCAGCAGCCCCACAGGGGGTACTAATGAAAAACTGTTTTTT.